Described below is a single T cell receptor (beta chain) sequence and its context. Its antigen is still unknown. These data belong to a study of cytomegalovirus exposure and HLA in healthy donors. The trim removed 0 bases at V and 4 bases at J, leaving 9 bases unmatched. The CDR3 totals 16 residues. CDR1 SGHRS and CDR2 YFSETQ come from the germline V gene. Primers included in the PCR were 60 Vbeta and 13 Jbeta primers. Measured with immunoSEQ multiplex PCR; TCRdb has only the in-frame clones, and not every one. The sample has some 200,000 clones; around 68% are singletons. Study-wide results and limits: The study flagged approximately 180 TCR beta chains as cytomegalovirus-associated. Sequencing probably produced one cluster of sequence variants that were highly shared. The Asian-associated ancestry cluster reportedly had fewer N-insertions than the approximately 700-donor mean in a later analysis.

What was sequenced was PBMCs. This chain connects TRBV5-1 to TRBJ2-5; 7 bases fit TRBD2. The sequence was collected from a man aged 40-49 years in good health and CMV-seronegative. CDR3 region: CASSLAQGGSRETQYF. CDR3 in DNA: TGCGCCAGCAGCTTGGCCCAGGGCGGGAGTCGAGAGACCCAGTACTTC.